The 20 T cell receptor beta chains below were found in one sample sequenced in a study of blood T cells in healthy people across ages. Sample-barcoded 5' priming and a J-beta primer mix drove a second PCR of roughly 6 to 12 cycles. TCRdb reprocessed the 5' RACE reads with MiXCR, giving one entry per CDR3 protein. This table has around 1,000,000 distinct CDR3 sequences, almost 25% appearing once. These data also featured in a second study, about T cells of mothers and their children.

Sample: blood. The receptors come from a girl aged 2 to 9 in good health.

The chain combines TRBV5-1 with TRBJ2-3, with D perhaps TRBD2 (5 bases). Germline V lookup: CDR1 SGHRS, CDR2 YFSETQ. This CDR3 contains 15 residues. V shed 5 bases and J shed 0 bases, with 13 bases lying between them. CDR3 sequence: CASSLGIASTDTQYF. The CDR3 region has the DNA TGCGCCAGCAGTCTCGGGATCGCCAGCACAGATACGCAGTATTTT.

This clonotype was seen a few times. The V and J genes are TRBV3-1 and TRBJ2-1, with 9 bases identical to TRBD2. Germline assignment: CDR1 LGHDT and CDR2 YNNKEL (reference sequence). Trimming at V came to 4 bases and at J to 8 bases, leaving 12 bases not matched to a gene. CDR3 length equals 16 residues. The CDR3 DNA sequence: TGTGCCAGCAGCCGACCGACTAGCGGCTTACGGGATGAGCAGTTCTTC. As protein: CASSRPTSGLRDEQFF.

This clonotype was counted only a few times. The chain combines TRBV29-1 with TRBJ2-4; D remains unclear. Trimming pared 7 bases from V and 8 bases from J, leaving 15 bases between. Germline CDR1 SQVTM, CDR2 ANQGSEA. The CDR3 length is 12 residues. CDR3 region: CSAYSNEDIQYF. In DNA form, the CDR3 reads TGCAGCGCCTACAGTAACGAGGACATTCAGTACTTC.

The chain links TRBV29-1 to TRBJ2-2; either TRBD1 or TRBD2 may supply D (6 bases each). Deletions cut 4 bases from V and 4 bases from J, with 10 bases between. This CDR3 has 13 residues. The V gene's germline CDR1 is SQVTM and CDR2 ANQGSEA. Here the CDR3 DNA reads TGCAGCGTTGGGGGGGCTTCCACCGGGGAGCTGTTTTTT. This encodes CSVGGASTGELFF.

This clonotype appeared a few times. The gene calls are TRBV14 and TRBJ2-1, with D maybe TRBD1 (7 bases). This CDR3 is built from 19 residues. Trimming cost V 3 bases and J 8 bases, with 29 bases left between them. From germline, CDR1 is SGHDN and CDR2 FVKESK. The CDR3: CASSHPLREGTAVIHEQFF. The DNA for the CDR3 is TGTGCCAGCAGCCACCCCTTGCGGGAAGGGACAGCTGTAATCCATGAGCAGTTCTTC.

This clonotype was counted only a few times. The V call is TRBV6-2 or TRBV6-3, the J call TRBJ2-2; D unclear. The CDR3 runs to 11 residues. V was cut by 9 bases and J by 6 bases, with 8 bases left in between. Germline-derived CDR1 and CDR2 are MNHEY and SVGEGT. The CDR3 protein is CASFRSGELFF. The CDR3, as DNA: TGTGCCAGTTTTCGATCCGGGGAGCTGTTTTTT.

As concerns this clonotype: Because the CDR3's place on the DNA is in doubt, the DNA is left out and the CDR3 is given as listed by TCRdb. This chain joins TRBV13 and TRBJ1-4; the DNA was not used to check the table's D call, TRBD1. The germline CDR1 and CDR2 sequences are PRHDT and FYEKMQ (reference sequence). The CDR3 has 16 amino acids, counting both end residues. CDR3 in amino acids: CASSSSPRGLDEKLFF.

J is TRBJ2-3 and V is TRBV5-1; TRBD2 aligns across 7 bases. Trimming took 3 bases from V and 4 from J; bases not matched to a gene: 5. Germline CDR1 is SGHRS and CDR2 is YFSETQ. The CDR3 spans 14 residues. The CDR3 region is CASSSSSGADTQYF. Written as DNA, the CDR3 is TGCGCCAGCAGCTCCTCTAGCGGCGCAGATACGCAGTATTTT.

This clonotype was detected only a few times. This sequence joins TRBV9 and TRBJ2-7; D is undetermined. Trimming cost V 4 bases and J 2 bases, with 16 bases left between them. Germline lookup yields CDR1 SGDLS and CDR2 YYNGEE. CDR3 length equals 15 residues. CDR3: CASSSSWGVAYEQYF. CDR3 coding DNA: TGTGCCAGCAGCTCATCTTGGGGTGTCGCCTACGAGCAGTACTTC.

This clonotype was seen more than once but under ten times. The chain employs TRBV3-1 and TRBJ1-1; weak D call: TRBD1 (5 bases). This CDR3 is built from 13 residues. Germline CDR1 is LGHDT and CDR2 is YNNKEL (reference sequence). Trimming left V 11 bases short and J 4 bases short, with 17 bases between. CDR3 sequence reads: CASSWDLGTEAFF. CDR3 nucleotide sequence: TGTGCCTCTTCGTGGGACTTGGGCACTGAAGCTTTCTTT.

This rearrangement joins TRBV6-2 or TRBV6-3 to TRBJ2-5; D remains ambiguous. The germline V gene encodes CDR1 MNHEY and CDR2 SVGEGT. V was shortened by 2 bases and J by 4 bases, with 11 bases between the two germline ends. The CDR3 loop spans 14 amino acids. The CDR3 bases are TGTGCCAGCAGTTACCGACGGTTAGGAGAGACCCAGTACTTC. The encoded protein is CASSYRRLGETQYF.

The V call is TRBV2, the J call TRBJ2-7; possible D gene TRBD2, 7 bases. The V end lost 8 bases, the J end lost 5 bases, and 13 bases lay between the germline ends. Per germline, CDR1 SNHLY and CDR2 FYNNEI. The CDR3 consists of 12 residues. The CDR3 loop is CASYGGRNEQYF. Here the CDR3 DNA reads TGTGCCAGCTACGGGGGGCGAAACGAGCAGTACTTC.

The chain links TRBV7-2 to TRBJ1-2, with TRBD1 matching over 11 bases. With V trimmed by 3 bases and J by 6 bases, 3 bases remained unmatched. The germline gives CDR1 SGHTA, CDR2 FQGNSA. There are 14 residues in the CDR3. This CDR3 is CASSLDRGRDGYTF. The CDR3 DNA reads as TGTGCCAGCAGCTTGGACAGGGGGCGGGATGGCTACACCTTC.

The chain couples TRBV28 to TRBJ2-5, with D possibly TRBD1 on 6 matching bases. The CDR3 is made up of 14 amino acids. Germline V gene sequence: CDR1 MDHEN, CDR2 SYDVKM. V lost 5 bases to trimming and J lost 3 bases, with 13 bases between them. CDR3 in DNA: TGTGCCAGCAGTGACAGGTCGTTAGAAGAGACCCAGTACTTC. Protein sequence: CASSDRSLEETQYF.

This rearrangement joins TRBV6-2 or TRBV6-3 to TRBJ2-2; D possibly uses TRBD1 or TRBD2 (5 bases each). V was clipped by 8 bases and J by 5 bases, with 15 bases between them. Germline loops: CDR1 MNHEY, CDR2 SVGEGT. This CDR3 comprises 14 residues. CDR3 nucleotide sequence: TGTGCCAGCGACGAGGGACGGCTTACCGGGGAGCTGTTTTTT. This translates into CASDEGRLTGELFF.

Remarks on this clonotype: Germline is not matched at one junction end, which may reflect a read error. This chain uses TRBV7-7 with TRBJ2-1; D remains unclear. Germline-derived CDR1 and CDR2 are SSHAT and FNYEAQ (reference sequence). The CDR3 has 13 amino acids. CDR3 bases: TGTGCTAGCAGCCCACGGGTCCTTAGTGAGCAGTTCTTC. It encodes CASSPRVLSEQFF.

The chain couples TRBV28 to TRBJ2-3; D may be TRBD1 (5 bases). CDR1 is MDHEN, CDR2 SYDVKM, per germline. V was trimmed by 5 bases and J by 2 bases, leaving 14 bases between them. This CDR3 has 15 residues. CDR3: CASSPQGAPTDTQYF. CDR3 coding DNA: TGTGCCAGCAGTCCCCAGGGTGCTCCCACAGATACGCAGTATTTT.

This clonotype was counted a few times. J is TRBJ2-4 and V is TRBV13, with 8 nucleotides matching TRBD1. The trim removed 5 bases at V and 7 bases at J, leaving 7 bases unmatched. Germline CDR1 reads PRHDT; CDR2 reads FYEKMQ (reference sequence). The CDR3 has 14 amino acids. The DNA for the CDR3 is TGTGCCAGCAGCCAACTGGACAGGGAGAACATTCAGTACTTC. As protein: CASSQLDRENIQYF.

The chain is built from TRBV9 and TRBJ2-7, with D possibly TRBD2 on 5 matching bases. CDR3 length: 14 residues. The V end lost 0 bases, the J end lost 2 bases, and 9 bases lay between the germline ends. The V gene's germline CDR1 is SGDLS and CDR2 YYNGEE. CDR3 region: CASSVGIATYEQYF. As DNA, the CDR3 is TGTGCCAGCAGCGTAGGGATAGCGACCTACGAGCAGTACTTC.

This clonotype came up a few times. V and J are TRBV24-1 and TRBJ2-5, with D unclear. CDR1 KGHDR and CDR2 SFDVKD come from the germline V gene. The CDR3 has 11 amino acids. V was trimmed by 6 bases and J by 5 bases, leaving 6 bases between them. The CDR3 reads CATSSGETQYF. DNA for the CDR3: TGTGCCACCAGTTCCGGGGAGACCCAGTACTTC.